The TCR beta chain under discussion was sequenced for a study of cytomegalovirus exposure and HLA in healthy donors. Across the whole study: The 120 or so validation repertoires matched the roughly 670 first-cohort repertoires in platform, a later analysis reported. Notes on the study in general: A later analysis found first-cohort TCR clusters tended to co-occur in the 110 or so validation repertoires. The majority of TCR sequences were rare, yet some public TCRs appeared in many donors. The study put 150 to 200 TCR beta chains on its list as cytomegalovirus-associated.

The V gene end was trimmed by 4 bases and the J gene end by 0 bases; junction bases not matched to a gene: 7. Germline V gene sequence: CDR1 SGHNT, CDR2 YYREEE (reference sequence). The CDR3 runs 16 residues. As regards this clone: Antigen: not known.

TCRdb's copy holds only in-frame clones and misses some; the assay was immunoSEQ multiplex PCR. This table holds fewer than 200,000 clones, around 84% found once. Sequenced sample: PBMCs. The gene calls are TRBV5-4 and TRBJ1-3, with TRBD1 identical over 7 bases. This receptor was identified in a man aged 18 to 29 in good health and CMV-seropositive. The CDR3 loop is CASSPGTEPSGNTIYF. CDR3 DNA sequence: TGTGCCAGCAGCCCCGGGACAGAACCCTCTGGAAACACCATATATTTT.